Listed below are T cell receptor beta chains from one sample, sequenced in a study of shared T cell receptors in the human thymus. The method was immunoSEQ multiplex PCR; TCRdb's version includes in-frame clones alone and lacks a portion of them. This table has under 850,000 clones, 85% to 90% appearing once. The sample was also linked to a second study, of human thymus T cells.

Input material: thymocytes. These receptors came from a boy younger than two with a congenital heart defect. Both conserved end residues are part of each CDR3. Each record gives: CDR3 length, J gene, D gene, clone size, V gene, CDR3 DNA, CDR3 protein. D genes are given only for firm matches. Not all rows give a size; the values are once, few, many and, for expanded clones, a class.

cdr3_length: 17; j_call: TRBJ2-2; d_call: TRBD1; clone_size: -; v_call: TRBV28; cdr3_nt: TGTGCCAGCAGTTTTAGAAGAGGACAGGCGAACACCGGGGAGCTGTTTTTT; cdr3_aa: CASSFRRGQANTGELFF
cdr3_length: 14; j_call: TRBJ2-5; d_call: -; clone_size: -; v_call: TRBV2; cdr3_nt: TGTGCCAGCATGACTCCCGGGACTGAAAAGACCCAGTACTTC; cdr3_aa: CASMTPGTEKTQYF
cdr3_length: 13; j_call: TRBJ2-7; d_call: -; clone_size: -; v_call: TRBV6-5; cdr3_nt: TGTGCCAGCAGTTTCTCTGCGGCCTACGAGCAGTACTTC; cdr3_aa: CASSFSAAYEQYF
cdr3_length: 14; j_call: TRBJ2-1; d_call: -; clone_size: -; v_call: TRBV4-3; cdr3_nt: TGCGCCAGCAGCCAGGGCAGGGGCTACAATGAGCAGTTCTTC; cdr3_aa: CASSQGRGYNEQFF
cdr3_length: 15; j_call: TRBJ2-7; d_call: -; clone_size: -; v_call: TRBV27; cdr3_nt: TGTGCCAGCAGCCAAGGTTACGGGAGAGCCTACGAGCAGTACTTC; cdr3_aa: CASSQGYGRAYEQYF
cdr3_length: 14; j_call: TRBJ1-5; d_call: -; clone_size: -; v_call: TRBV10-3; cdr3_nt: TGTGCCATCAGTGACGGGAGGGAATGGCAGCCCCAGCATTTT; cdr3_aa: CAISDGREWQPQHF
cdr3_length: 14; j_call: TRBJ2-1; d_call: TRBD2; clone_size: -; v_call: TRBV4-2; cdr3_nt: TGTGCCAGCAGCCATAACGGGAGGTACAATGAGCAGTTCTTC; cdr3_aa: CASSHNGRYNEQFF
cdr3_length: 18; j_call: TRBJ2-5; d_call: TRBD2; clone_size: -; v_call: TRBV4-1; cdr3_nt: TGCGCCAGCAGCCAAGAAAGGCGGACTAGCGGGTACCAAGAGACCCAGTACTTC; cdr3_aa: CASSQERRTSGYQETQYF
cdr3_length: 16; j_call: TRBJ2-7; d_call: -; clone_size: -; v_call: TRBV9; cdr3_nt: TGTGCCAGCAGCGCCGGAAGGGGAGGTAGCTCCTACGAGCAGTACTTC; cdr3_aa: CASSAGRGGSSYEQYF
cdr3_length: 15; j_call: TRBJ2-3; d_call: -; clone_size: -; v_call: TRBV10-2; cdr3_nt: TGCGCCAGCAGTGGAAATAGCGCCGGTACAGATACGCAGTATTTT; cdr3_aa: CASSGNSAGTDTQYF
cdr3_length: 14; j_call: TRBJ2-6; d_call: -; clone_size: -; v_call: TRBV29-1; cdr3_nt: TGCAGCGTGGAAAGGGGGTCTGGGGCCAACGTCCTGACTTTC; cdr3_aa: CSVERGSGANVLTF
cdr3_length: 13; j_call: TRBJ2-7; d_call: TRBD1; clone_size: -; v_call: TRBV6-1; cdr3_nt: TGTGCCACCCAACAGGGGGCAGCCTACGAGCAGTACTTC; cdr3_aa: CATQQGAAYEQYF
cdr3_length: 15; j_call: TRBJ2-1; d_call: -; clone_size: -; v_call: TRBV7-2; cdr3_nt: TGTGCCAGCAGCTTAGCGCGGCGGACCTACAATGAGCAGTTCTTC; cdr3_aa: CASSLARRTYNEQFF
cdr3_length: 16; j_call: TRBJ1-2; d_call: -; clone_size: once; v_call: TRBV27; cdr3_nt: TGTGCCAGCAGTTTATCACTCCCCCAGGGAAGCTATGGCTACACCTTC; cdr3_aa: CASSLSLPQGSYGYTF
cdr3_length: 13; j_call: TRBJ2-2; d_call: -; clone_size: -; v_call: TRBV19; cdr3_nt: TGTGCCAGTAGCACACAGGGTGGCGGGGAGCTGTTTTTT; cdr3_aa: CASSTQGGGELFF
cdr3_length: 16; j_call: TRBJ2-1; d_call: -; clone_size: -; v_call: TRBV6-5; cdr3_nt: TGTGCCAGCAGTTACTCGTCGGGAGATAAGATCAATGAGCAGTTCTTC; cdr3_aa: CASSYSSGDKINEQFF
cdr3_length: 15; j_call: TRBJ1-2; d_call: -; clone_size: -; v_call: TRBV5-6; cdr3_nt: TGTGCCAGCAGCTTGTACTCCCGCGAGGCTTTTGGCTACACCTTC; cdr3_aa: CASSLYSREAFGYTF
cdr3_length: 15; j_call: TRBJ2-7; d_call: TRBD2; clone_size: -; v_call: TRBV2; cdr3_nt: TGTGCCTCCGGGACTAGCGGGAGGTACCTCTACGAGCAGTACTTC; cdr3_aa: CASGTSGRYLYEQYF
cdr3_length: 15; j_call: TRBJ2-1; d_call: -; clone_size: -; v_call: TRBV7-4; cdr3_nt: TGTGCCAGCAGGCAAACGCCGGGGGTGGAGAATGAGCAGTTCTTC; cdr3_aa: CASRQTPGVENEQFF
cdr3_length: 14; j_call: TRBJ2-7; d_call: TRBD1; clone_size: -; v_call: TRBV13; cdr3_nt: TGTGCCAGCAGCTTAAAGGACAGGGCCTACGAGCAGTACTTC; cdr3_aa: CASSLKDRAYEQYF
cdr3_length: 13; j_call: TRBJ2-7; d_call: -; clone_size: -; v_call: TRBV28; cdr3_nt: TGTGCCAGCAGTTTAGGGTCGCCCAGGGAGCAGTACTTC; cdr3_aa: CASSLGSPREQYF
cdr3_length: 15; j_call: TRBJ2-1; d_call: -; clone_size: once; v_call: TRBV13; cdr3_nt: TGTGCCAGCAGCTTAGGCCTAGATACCTACAATGAGCAGTTCTTC; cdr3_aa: CASSLGLDTYNEQFF
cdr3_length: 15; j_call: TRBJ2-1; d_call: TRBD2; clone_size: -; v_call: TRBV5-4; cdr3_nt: TGTGCCAGCAGCCCTTTAGCGGGACGGGACAATGAGCAGTTCTTC; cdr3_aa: CASSPLAGRDNEQFF
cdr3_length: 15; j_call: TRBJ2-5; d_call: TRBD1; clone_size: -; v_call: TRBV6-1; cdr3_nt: TGTGCCAGCAACCGGACAGGGACGTACCAAGAGACCCAGTACTTC; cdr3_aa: CASNRTGTYQETQYF
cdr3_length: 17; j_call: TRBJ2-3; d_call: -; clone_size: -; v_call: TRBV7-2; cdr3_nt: TGTGCCAGCAGCGTTACCACCCAAAGACAACTCACAGATACGCAGTATTTT; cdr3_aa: CASSVTTQRQLTDTQYF
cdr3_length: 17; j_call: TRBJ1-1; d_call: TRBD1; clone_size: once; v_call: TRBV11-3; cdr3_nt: TGTGCCAGCAGCTTAGAGGACAGGTGGGCCAAGAGGACTGAAGCTTTCTTT; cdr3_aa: CASSLEDRWAKRTEAFF
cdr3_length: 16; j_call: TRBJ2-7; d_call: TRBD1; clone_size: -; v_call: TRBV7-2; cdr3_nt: TGTGCCAGCAGCTCAAGCTTGGACAGGGTCCCAGGTGAGCAGTACTTC; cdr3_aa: CASSSSLDRVPGEQYF
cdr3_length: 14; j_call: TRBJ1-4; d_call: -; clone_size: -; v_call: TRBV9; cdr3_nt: TGTGCCAGCAGCCGCCAGGTGCTCGGCGAAAAACTGTTTTTT; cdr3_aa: CASSRQVLGEKLFF
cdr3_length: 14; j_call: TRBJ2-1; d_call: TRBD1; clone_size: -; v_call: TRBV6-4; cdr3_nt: TGTGCCAGCAGGAAGGACAGGGATTACAATGAGCAGTTCTTC; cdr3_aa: CASRKDRDYNEQFF
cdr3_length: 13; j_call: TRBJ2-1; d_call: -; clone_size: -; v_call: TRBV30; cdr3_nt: TGTGCCTGGGCCACTGAGGCCTACAATGAGCAGTTCTTC; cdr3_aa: CAWATEAYNEQFF
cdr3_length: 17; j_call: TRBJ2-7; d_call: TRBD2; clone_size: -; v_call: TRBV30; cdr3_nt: TGTGCCTGGAGACCGCTCATTCCGGGACTAGCGGCCTACGAGCAGTACTTC; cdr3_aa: CAWRPLIPGLAAYEQYF
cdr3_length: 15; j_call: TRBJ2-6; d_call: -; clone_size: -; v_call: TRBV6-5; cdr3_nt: TGTGCCAGCAGTTACTATGGAGCTGGGGCCAACGTCCTGACTTTC; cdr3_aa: CASSYYGAGANVLTF
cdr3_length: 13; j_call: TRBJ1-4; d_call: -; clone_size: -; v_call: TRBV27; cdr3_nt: TGTGCCAGCAGTCCCCGGGTACTCGGAAAACTGTTTTTT; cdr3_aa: CASSPRVLGKLFF
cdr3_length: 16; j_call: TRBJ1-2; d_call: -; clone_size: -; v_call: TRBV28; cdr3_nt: TGTGCCAGCAGTTCCCGCCAGGGCCTTTACGACTATGGCTACACCTTC; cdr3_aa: CASSSRQGLYDYGYTF
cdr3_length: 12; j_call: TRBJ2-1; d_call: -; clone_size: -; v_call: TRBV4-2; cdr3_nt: TGTGCCAGCAGCCAGTACCTCAGAGAGCAGTTCTTC; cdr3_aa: CASSQYLREQFF
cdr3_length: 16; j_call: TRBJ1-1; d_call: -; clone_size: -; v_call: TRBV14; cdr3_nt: TGTGCCAGCAGCCAAGACTCTCCAGGCATGAACACTGAAGCTTTCTTT; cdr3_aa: CASSQDSPGMNTEAFF
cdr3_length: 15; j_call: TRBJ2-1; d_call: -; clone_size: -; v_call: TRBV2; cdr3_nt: TGTGCCAGCAGTGACTCAGGAGGCGAGGCCAATGAGCAGTTCTTC; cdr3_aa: CASSDSGGEANEQFF
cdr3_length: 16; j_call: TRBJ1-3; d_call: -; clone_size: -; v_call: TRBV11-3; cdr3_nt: TGTGCCAGCAGCTTAGATTTGCGGAGGTCTGGAAACACCATATATTTT; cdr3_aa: CASSLDLRRSGNTIYF
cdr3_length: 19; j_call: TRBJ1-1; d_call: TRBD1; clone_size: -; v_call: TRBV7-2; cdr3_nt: TGTGCCAGCAGCTTAAAGGTAACGGTCGACAGGGGAGCCAACACTGAAGCTTTCTTT; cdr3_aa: CASSLKVTVDRGANTEAFF